This T cell receptor beta chain comes out of a study of CD8 T cells in Susac syndrome. An input of 0.5 to 1 ug of RNA was subjected to reverse transcription using random hexamers. Amplification of TCR beta CDR3 across 54 Vbeta and 13 Jbeta was performed with immunoSEQ multiplex PCR. TCRdb re-called the immunoSEQ multiplex PCR reads with MiXCR, one entry per CDR3 protein. The profile shows roughly 120,000 distinct CDR3 sequences, roughly 94% of them singletons. The authors sequenced TCR beta from blood CD8+ and CD4+ T cells. In contrast to the negatively isolated CD8+ and CD4+ T cells, TEMRA cells were FACS-enriched. The receptor was isolated from a human donor in good health. The sample consisted of CD4+ T cells from PBMCs.

CDR3 loop: CASSLNLGSGYTF. The DNA for the CDR3 is TGTGCCAGCAGCTTAAACCTTGGTTCTGGCTACACCTTC. The rearrangement uses TRBV7-2 and TRBJ1-2; D gene unclear. Germline loops: CDR1 SGHTA, CDR2 FQGNSA. The CDR3 contains 13 residues. Trimming stripped 2 bases from V and 7 bases from J, with 11 bases between.